One and the same sample provided the 19 T cell receptor beta chains below, sequenced in a study of monozygotic twins with inflammatory bowel disease. TCRdb reprocessed the 5' RACE reads, with one entry per CDR3 protein and no DNA. Recorded for this sample: about 330,000 distinct CDR3 sequences. Sequences were obtained from blood. The source is a human donor with ulcerative colitis or Crohn's disease, or a healthy co-twin of an affected twin (not recorded which).

The chain recombines TRBV27 with TRBJ2-2; TCRdb lists TRBD2, though no DNA is available to test this call. Germline V gives CDR1 MNHEY, CDR2 SMNVEV (reference sequence). The CDR3 runs to 15 residues. Here the CDR3 reads CASSLSGRAPGELFF.

The CDR3 region is CASSQAAGTYEQYF. The rearrangement links TRBV4-3 to TRBJ2-7; TCRdb picks TRBD1, but there is no DNA to check that call. This CDR3 contains 14 residues. Germline-derived CDR1 and CDR2 are LGHNA and YSLEER.

J is TRBJ1-5 and V is TRBV28; the TCRdb D gene call, TRBD1, has no DNA to confirm it. The length of the CDR3 is 17 residues. Germline V lookup: CDR1 MDHEN, CDR2 SYDVKM. The CDR3 is CASSARGNVRGNQPQHF.

This rearrangement joins TRBV5-1 to TRBJ1-2. The CDR3 is 14 amino acids. In germline, CDR1 is SGHRS, CDR2 YFSETQ. CDR3 sequence: CASSLDITNYGYTF.

The V gene is TRBV4-1, the J gene TRBJ2-1; TCRdb selects TRBD1, and the lack of DNA leaves this call unchecked. The germline CDR1 and CDR2 sequences are MGHRA and YSYEKL. The CDR3 has 15 amino acids. CDR3 protein: CASSQGHLSYNEQFF.

The chain carries TRBV20-1 and TRBJ2-7. From germline, CDR1 is DFQATT and CDR2 SNEGSKA (reference sequence). This CDR3 contains 13 residues. CDR3 in amino acids: CSALVGGSYEQYF.

The chain combines TRBV29-1 with TRBJ1-1; TCRdb's D call of TRBD1 is untestable without DNA. The CDR3 has 13 residues. Germline CDR1 and CDR2: SQVTM and ANQGSEA. CDR3 sequence reads: CSVQGAPNTEAFF.

This sequence joins TRBV6-2 or TRBV6-3 and TRBJ2-7. Germline V gene data show CDR1 as MNHEY and CDR2 as SVGEGT. CDR3 length equals 14 residues. The CDR3 sequence: CASSYSLGWDEQYF.

This chain links TRBV20-1 with TRBJ1-2; TCRdb calls TRBD1, which cannot be checked without DNA. Germline V gene data show CDR1 as DFQATT and CDR2 as SNEGSKA (reference sequence). This CDR3 comprises 15 residues. CDR3 amino acids: CSARTPGQRIYGYTF.

The V gene is TRBV18, the J gene TRBJ2-1; TCRdb lists TRBD2, though no DNA is available to test this call. CDR3 length equals 19 residues. Per the germline V gene, CDR1 is KGHSH and CDR2 is LQKENI. Here the CDR3 reads CASSPRLALAEPSYNEQFF.

The J gene is TRBJ1-5, the V gene TRBV6-5. CDR3 length: 14 residues. In germline, CDR1 is MNHEY, CDR2 SVGAGI. This chain's CDR3 is CASSYSGYSQPQHF.

V and J are TRBV19 and TRBJ2-1; TCRdb designates TRBD2, a call that cannot be tested without DNA. Germline V CDR1 and CDR2: LNHDA, SQIVND (reference sequence). This CDR3 has 14 residues. Here the CDR3 reads CASSIGGRRDEQFF.

The chain is built from TRBV12-5 and TRBJ2-6; without DNA, the TCRdb call of TRBD1 cannot be checked. The CDR3 consists of 15 residues. Germline values: CDR1 LGHNT, CDR2 FRNRAP. CDR3: CASGWTGSGANVLTF.

The genes are TRBV28 and TRBJ2-1; checking the TCRdb D call of TRBD2 is not possible without DNA. The CDR3 is 15 residues long. Germline V gene lookup returns CDR1 MDHEN and CDR2 SYDVKM. The CDR3 loop reads CASIIGTSGLNEQFF. Full variable domain (rest looked up from reference TRBV28 and TRBJ2-1): DVKVTQSSRYLVKRTGEKVFLECVQDMDHENMFWYRQDPGLGLRLIYFSYDVKMKEKGDIPEGYSVSREKKERFSLILESASTNQTSMYLCASIIGTSGLNEQFFGPGTRLTVL.

The V call is TRBV7-2, the J call TRBJ1-4. The CDR3 is made up of 15 amino acids. The germline gives CDR1 SGHTA, CDR2 FQGNSA. The CDR3 protein is CASSLGTVSNEKLFF.

CDR3: CASSLDLPSYNEQFF. This chain connects TRBV5-1 to TRBJ2-1. The CDR3 sequence is 15 residues long. Germline V CDR1 and CDR2: SGHRS, YFSETQ.

CDR3 in amino acids: CASSPETGIPQFETQYF. This sequence joins TRBV27 and TRBJ2-5; as DNA is missing, the TRBD1 call by TCRdb cannot be tested. The CDR3 length is 17 residues. In germline, CDR1 is MNHEY, CDR2 SMNVEV (reference sequence).

The genes are TRBV7-2 and TRBJ2-3. The CDR3 is made up of 16 amino acids. Germline assignment: CDR1 SGHTA and CDR2 FQGNSA. The CDR3 sequence is CASSLDTGPSADTQYF.

The rearrangement uses TRBV28 and TRBJ2-7; the D call of TRBD1 rests on TCRdb alone, since no DNA is present to check it. Germline CDR1 MDHEN, CDR2 SYDVKM. This CDR3 region has 14 residues. CDR3 loop: CASSRAPWGYEQYF.